A single sample gave rise to the 5 T cell receptor beta chains below, sequenced in a study of cytomegalovirus exposure and HLA in healthy donors. This table comes from immunoSEQ multiplex PCR, and its TCRdb copy is limited to in-frame clones, with some not included. Here the sample spans 150,000 to 170,000 clones, roughly 84% being singletons. The specimen sequenced was PBMCs. These receptors were obtained from a human donor in good health.

V is TRBV18 and J is TRBJ2-3, with a tentative D call TRBD1 (6 bases). The CDR3 extends over 14 amino acids. Germline-derived CDR1 and CDR2 are KGHSH and LQKENI. Trimming stripped 2 bases from V and 3 bases from J, with 9 bases between. The chain's CDR3 is CASSPNRETDTQYF. The CDR3 DNA reads TGTGCCAGCTCACCAAACAGGGAGACAGATACGCAGTATTTT.

The gene calls are TRBV7-3 and TRBJ2-3; TRBD2 agrees at 9 bases. CDR1 is SGHTA and CDR2 is FQGTGA in the germline V gene. The CDR3 extends over 16 amino acids. Trimming took 5 bases from V and 6 from J; bases not matched to a gene: 12. Here the CDR3 reads CASSLGAGGAIDTQYF. Written as DNA, the CDR3 is TGTGCCAGCAGCCTGGGCGCGGGGGGGGCAATCGATACGCAGTATTTT.

This clone was observed once. This rearrangement joins TRBV27 to TRBJ1-1, with TRBD1 identical over 8 bases. The CDR3 covers 14 residues. Germline CDR1 and CDR2: MNHEY and SMNVEV (reference sequence). The V and J ends lost 6 bases and 1 base, in that order; junction bases with no gene match: 4. DNA of the CDR3: TGTGCCAGCAGGGACAGGGTGAGGAACACTGAAGCTTTCTTT. It codes for CASRDRVRNTEAFF.

This clone was counted between two and nine times. The CDR3 is CASSGNYGYTF. The CDR3 DNA is TGTGCCAGCAGTGGCAACTATGGCTACACCTTC. The rearrangement links TRBV6-5 to TRBJ1-2; the D is unclear. This CDR3 comprises 11 residues. Trimming stripped 5 bases from V and 2 bases from J, with 3 bases between. Germline CDR1 reads MNHEY; CDR2 reads SVGAGI.

This clone was picked up many times. This chain uses TRBV6-1 with TRBJ2-7; 10 bases align to TRBD1. This CDR3 is built from 15 residues. The V gene end was trimmed by 7 bases and the J gene end by 3 bases; junction bases not matched to a gene: 9. Germline CDR1 is MNHNS and CDR2 is SASEGT. CDR3 residues: CASKKPGQGNYEQYF. The CDR3 DNA reads as TGTGCCAGCAAAAAACCGGGACAGGGGAACTACGAGCAGTACTTC.